These 22 T cell receptor beta chains share one sample of origin, sequenced in a study of blood T cells in healthy people across ages. It was with a sample-barcoded 5' primer and a J-beta primer mix that a second PCR of roughly 6 to 11 cycles was run. Each CDR3 protein gets one entry after TCRdb re-called the 5' RACE reads with MiXCR. There are under 750,000 distinct CDR3 sequences in the sample; around half occur only once, and about 26% lies in the top ten. Sequencing used blood. The receptor source for this set is an elderly man in good health.

V gene TRBV7-9 combines with J gene TRBJ2-5; 10 bases are shared with TRBD2. V lost 5 bases and J lost 11; bases outside the gene matches: 2. CDR1 and CDR2 (germline): SEHNR, FQNEAQ (reference sequence). CDR3 length equals 11 residues. CDR3 in DNA: TGTGCCAGCAGCCCGGGACTAGCGCAGTACTTC. Residues: CASSPGLAQYF.

This clonotype was detected a few times. V gene TRBV5-1 combines with J gene TRBJ2-7; perhaps TRBD2 as D (5 bases). Germline assignment: CDR1 SGHRS and CDR2 YFSETQ. Deletions cut 4 bases from V and 6 bases from J, with 20 bases between. The CDR3 contains 15 residues. CDR3 coding DNA: TGCGCCAGCAGCCCAGGAGGTGACGTAGCATCCGAGCAGTACTTC. Its translation: CASSPGGDVASEQYF.

This clonotype was detected only a few times. The genes are TRBV2 and TRBJ2-1; TRBD2 is a possible D gene (6 bases). There are 15 residues in the CDR3. Per the germline V gene, CDR1 is SNHLY and CDR2 is FYNNEI. Trimming stripped 6 bases from V and 6 bases from J, with 18 bases between. Here the CDR3 reads CASSFYSGDLNEQFF. The DNA for the CDR3 is TGTGCCAGCAGCTTTTATAGCGGCGACCTCAATGAGCAGTTCTTC.

This clonotype has more than one count but fewer than ten. CDR3 protein: CASSRNRGGEAFF. The CDR3 nucleotides are TGTGCCAGCAGTCGTAACAGGGGAGGTGAAGCTTTCTTT. The chain couples TRBV6-2 or TRBV6-3 to TRBJ1-1; 7 bases are shared with TRBD1. The CDR3 is 13 residues long. Germline V gene lookup returns CDR1 MNHEY and CDR2 SVGEGT. V lost 5 bases and J lost 7; bases outside the gene matches: 7.

The chain is built from TRBV20-1 and TRBJ2-7; the match to TRBD2 covers 9 bases. The DNA end favors TRBJ2-5, so the J call may be wrong. There are 15 residues in the CDR3. Germline V gene data show CDR1 as DFQATT and CDR2 as SNEGSKA (reference sequence). The CDR3 loop is CSATQPSSGEETQYF. DNA of the CDR3: TGCAGTGCTACCCAGCCCTCTAGCGGGGAAGAGACCCAGTACTTC.

The chain joins TRBV20-1 to TRBJ2-7; 12 bases match TRBD2. CDR1 is DFQATT, CDR2 SNEGSKA, per germline (reference sequence). This CDR3 has 11 amino acids. Trimming took 6 bases from V and 13 from J; bases not matched to a gene: 7. Here the CDR3 DNA reads TGCAGTGCCCAGGCACTAGCGGGAGGATACTTC. Protein sequence: CSAQALAGGYF.

Comment on this clonotype: A read error may be the cause here, since a much bigger clone is one base away. The V and J genes are TRBV6-5 and TRBJ2-5; 7 nucleotides match TRBD2. TRBJ2-7 explains the end of the DNA better; the J call may be wrong. The CDR3 contains 15 residues. Looked up from germline, CDR1 is MNHEY and CDR2 is SVGAGI. The CDR3 spells CASSYSIGLEDEQYF. DNA of the CDR3: TGTGCCAGCAGTTACTCCATCGGACTAGAGGACGAGCAGTACTTC.

The chain is built from TRBV25-1 and TRBJ2-5; 9 bases are shared with TRBD1. V gave up 5 bases and J gave up 0 bases; unmatched junction bases: 7. CDR3 length: 16 residues. Germline lookup yields CDR1 MGHDK and CDR2 SYGVNS. DNA for the CDR3: TGTGCCAGCAGTTACCCGGGACAGGGCCACCAAGAGACCCAGTACTTC. Protein product: CASSYPGQGHQETQYF. Together with reference TRBV25-1 and TRBJ2-5, the CDR3 gives the full variable domain: EADIYQTPRYLVIGTGKKITLECSQTMGHDKMYWYQQDPGMELHLIHYSYGVNSTEKGDLSSESTVSRIRTEHFPLTLESARPSHTSQYLCASSYPGQGHQETQYFGPGTRLLVL.

On this clonotype: The junction and the germline gene differ at one end; a read error may be behind it. This chain uses TRBV6-2 or TRBV6-3 with TRBJ2-1; 11 positions agree with TRBD2. CDR1 is MNHEY and CDR2 is SVGEGT in the germline V gene. The CDR3 contains 20 residues. The CDR3, as DNA: TGTGCCGGCAGTTACCCTTTACGGACTAGCGGGTCCATACCCTACAATGAGCAGTTCTTC. It is translated as CAGSYPLRTSGSIPYNEQFF.

This clonotype was counted a few times. The CDR3 loop is CASSVKRGEGSRGTEAFF. DNA of the CDR3: TGTGCCAGCTCAGTTAAGCGAGGGGAGGGATCCAGGGGCACTGAAGCTTTCTTT. The V gene is TRBV6-1, the J gene TRBJ1-1; possibly TRBD1 for D (6 bases). V shed 8 bases and J shed 4 bases, with 29 bases lying between them. This CDR3 has 18 amino acids. CDR1 is MNHNS and CDR2 is SASEGT in the germline V gene.

This clonotype has more than one count but fewer than ten. CDR3 nucleotides: TGTGCCAGCAGCTTATATGGTAACACAGATACGCAGTATTTT. It codes for CASSLYGNTDTQYF. The J gene is TRBJ2-3, the V gene TRBV7-2; D not resolved. CDR1 and CDR2 from the germline V gene are SGHTA and FQGNSA. The CDR3 is made up of 14 amino acids. V lost 2 bases to trimming and J lost 2 bases, with 8 bases between them. The whole variable domain, remainder taken from reference TRBV7-2 and TRBJ2-3, is GAGVSQSPSNKVTEKGKDVELRCDPISGHTALYWYRQSLGQGLEFLIYFQGNSAPDKSGLPSDRFSAERTGGSVSTLTIQRTQQEDSAVYLCASSLYGNTDTQYFGPGTRLTVL.

This chain joins TRBV10-3 and TRBJ2-7, with 7 bases fitting TRBD1. CDR3 size: 14 residues. The germline V gene encodes CDR1 ENHRY and CDR2 SYGVKD. J lost 0 bases, V lost 6 bases, and 5 bases had no gene match. CDR3 residues: CAIRNGTASYEQYF. The CDR3 DNA reads TGTGCCATCAGGAACGGGACAGCCTCCTACGAGCAGTACTTC.

This sequence joins TRBV28 and TRBJ2-4; D is perhaps TRBD2 (6 bases). V was pared by 6 bases and J by 13 bases, with 16 bases between. CDR3 length: 12 amino acids. Germline V CDR1 and CDR2: MDHEN, SYDVKM. DNA for the CDR3: TGTGCCAGCAGCACCGGAGGGTGCCAGCAGTACTTC. Protein product: CASSTGGCQQYF.

This sequence joins TRBV7-9 and TRBJ1-2; 8 nucleotides line up with TRBD1. This CDR3 has 15 amino acids. Germline V gene sequence: CDR1 SEHNR, CDR2 FQNEAQ (reference sequence). V lost 5 bases to trimming and J lost 6 bases; unmatched junction nucleotides: 11. The CDR3 bases are TGTGCCAGCAGCGGAAACGGCAGGGGGCCTGATGGCTACACCTTC. Its translation is CASSGNGRGPDGYTF.

This clonotype was counted once. One end of the junction varies from germline; a read error may be responsible. This chain connects TRBV30 to TRBJ2-7; 7 nucleotides align to TRBD1. The CDR3 has 13 residues. Germline values: CDR1 GTSNPN, CDR2 SVGIG (reference sequence). The CDR3 loop reads CAWNRGSSDEQYF. As DNA, the CDR3 is TGCGCCTGGAACAGGGGAAGCTCCGACGAGCAGTACTTC.

The chain carries TRBV6-1 and TRBJ2-3, with TRBD1 matching over 8 bases. The CDR3 length is 15 residues. The trim removed 6 bases at V and 2 bases at J, leaving 7 bases unmatched. Germline V gives CDR1 MNHNS, CDR2 SASEGT. CDR3 bases: TGTGCCAGCAGGGGCCGGGACAGGTTCACAGATACGCAGTATTTT. It codes for CASRGRDRFTDTQYF.

J is TRBJ2-3 and V is TRBV20-1; no reliable D call. Germline V gives CDR1 DFQATT, CDR2 SNEGSKA (reference sequence). Trimming took 6 bases from V and 11 from J, leaving 18 bases between them. The CDR3 extends over 12 amino acids. CDR3 sequence reads: CSANEAPREQYF. CDR3 sequence (DNA): TGCAGTGCCAACGAGGCGCCTAGGGAGCAGTATTTT.

V is TRBV7-9 and J is TRBJ1-3; 9 bases fit TRBD1. The CDR3 consists of 15 residues. Germline assignment: CDR1 SEHNR and CDR2 FQNEAQ (reference sequence). Trimming cost V 7 bases and J 4 bases; bases outside gene matches: 8. The CDR3 DNA reads as TGTGCCAGCATACTTGGGACAGGGAAGGGAAACACCATATATTTT. Amino acid sequence: CASILGTGKGNTIYF.

This rearrangement joins TRBV10-1 to TRBJ2-7; D is perhaps TRBD2 (5 bases). Trimming pared 0 bases from V and 2 bases from J, leaving 5 bases between. CDR1 is WNHNN, CDR2 SYGVQD, per germline (reference sequence). The CDR3 has 13 amino acids. CDR3 region: CASSESGAYEQYF. In DNA form, the CDR3 reads TGCGCCAGCAGTGAGTCCGGGGCCTACGAGCAGTACTTC.

The chain recombines TRBV14 with TRBJ2-1; no firm D call. V lost 4 bases, J lost 3 bases, and 16 bases lay in between. Germline V CDR1 and CDR2: SGHDN, FVKESK. The CDR3 has 16 amino acids. This CDR3 reads CASSPRMLSLYNEQFF. The CDR3 DNA sequence: TGTGCCAGCAGCCCCCGGATGTTGTCTCTCTACAATGAGCAGTTCTTC.

J is TRBJ2-1 and V is TRBV25-1; TRBD1 might be the D (6 bases). Germline values: CDR1 MGHDK, CDR2 SYGVNS. Between the trimmed V and J ends, which lost 0 bases and 5 bases, there was a span of 17 bases. This CDR3 region has 17 residues. CDR3 sequence reads: CASSEYPTTGTHNEQFF. The CDR3, as DNA: TGTGCCAGCAGTGAATACCCGACAACAGGGACCCACAATGAGCAGTTCTTC. Together with reference TRBV25-1 and TRBJ2-1, the CDR3 gives the full variable domain: EADIYQTPRYLVIGTGKKITLECSQTMGHDKMYWYQQDPGMELHLIHYSYGVNSTEKGDLSSESTVSRIRTEHFPLTLESARPSHTSQYLCASSEYPTTGTHNEQFFGPGTRLTVL.

The chain employs TRBV9 and TRBJ1-2; TRBD1 is a possible D gene (5 bases). V lost 3 bases to trimming and J lost 4 bases, with 13 bases between them. Germline V CDR1 and CDR2: SGDLS, YYNGEE. This CDR3 has 14 residues. The CDR3 nucleotides read TGTGCCAGCAGCGCCCGGGACGGAACCTATGGCTACACCTTC. Residues: CASSARDGTYGYTF.